The 31 T cell receptor beta chains below all came from one sample that was sequenced in a study of blood T cells in healthy people across ages. The authors ran a second PCR of about 7 to 11 cycles using a sample-barcoded 5' primer and a J-beta primer mix. One entry per CDR3 protein results from TCRdb running MiXCR on the 5' RACE reads. Here the sample spans about 500,000 distinct CDR3 sequences, 24% being singletons. The same data also went into a second study, on T cells of mothers and their children.

Material: blood. These receptors originate from a boy aged 5-17 years in good health.

This clonotype was seen a handful of times. The rearrangement joins TRBV7-8 to TRBJ2-4, with 12 bases that match TRBD2. Looked up from germline, CDR1 is SGHVS and CDR2 is FQNEAQ. V shed 1 base and J 9 bases; nucleotides not matched to a gene: 7. CDR3 length: 16 residues. The CDR3 sequence: CASSLGGTSGWSIQYF. CDR3 sequence (DNA): TGTGCCAGCAGCTTAGGGGGGACTAGCGGGTGGAGCATTCAGTACTTC.

This clonotype has more than one count but fewer than ten. The V and J genes are TRBV5-1 and TRBJ2-1, with 7 bases that match TRBD2. The V segment lost 4 bases and the J segment 5 bases; nucleotides outside the gene matches: 6. The V gene's germline CDR1 is SGHRS and CDR2 YFSETQ. This CDR3 comprises 14 residues. As DNA, the CDR3 is TGCGCCAGCAGCGGCGGGAGCTACAACAATGAGCAGTTCTTC. The encoded protein is CASSGGSYNNEQFF.

The chain combines TRBV7-2 with TRBJ2-7; TRBD2 matches at 11 bases. V shed 5 bases, J shed 0 bases, and the junction held 3 bases outside the gene matches. Germline CDR1 is SGHTA and CDR2 is FQGNSA. The CDR3 runs to 15 residues. As DNA, the CDR3 is TGTGCCAGCAGCCGGGGGACTAGCGGCTCCTACGAGCAGTACTTC. It is translated as CASSRGTSGSYEQYF.

The genes are TRBV7-9 and TRBJ2-1; perhaps TRBD1 as D (5 bases). This CDR3 spans 16 amino acids. Germline values: CDR1 SEHNR, CDR2 FQNEAQ (reference sequence). Trimming cost V 2 bases and J 2 bases, with 13 bases left between them. CDR3 amino acids: CASSLREGVTYNEQFF. CDR3 nucleotides: TGTGCCAGCAGCTTAAGGGAAGGGGTCACCTACAATGAGCAGTTCTTC.

In its sample, this clonotype was seen a few times. The rearrangement joins TRBV7-2 to TRBJ1-4, with a possible D match to TRBD1 (6 bases). The CDR3 is 13 amino acids. V was trimmed by 1 base and J by 12 bases, leaving 12 bases between them. The germline V gene has CDR1 SGHTA and CDR2 FQGNSA. CDR3 DNA: TGTGCCAGCAGCTTAGTTTCTCACAGGGAACTGTTTTTT. This translates into CASSLVSHRELFF. Full variable domain (remainder filled in from reference TRBV7-2 and TRBJ1-4): GAGVSQSPSNKVTEKGKDVELRCDPISGHTALYWYRQSLGQGLEFLIYFQGNSAPDKSGLPSDRFSAERTGGSVSTLTIQRTQQEDSAVYLCASSLVSHRELFFGSGTQLSVL.

Here the CDR3 DNA reads TGTGCCAGCAGTCGCATTCAGGGGGACACTGAAGCTTTCTTT. Its protein is CASSRIQGDTEAFF. The V and J genes are TRBV7-2 and TRBJ1-1; 7 bases are shared with TRBD1. With 6 bases clipped from V and 3 bases from J, the junction kept 7 bases outside the gene matches. Germline V CDR1 and CDR2: SGHTA, FQGNSA. The CDR3 consists of 14 residues.

There are a few counts of this clonotype. The chain combines TRBV28 with TRBJ2-5, with 7 bases matching TRBD2. The CDR3 totals 14 residues. Germline trimming cut 6 bases from V and 5 bases from J; bases unmatched to any gene: 9. CDR1 is MDHEN and CDR2 is SYDVKM in the germline V gene. This chain's CDR3 is CASRRDYRVETQYF. Here the CDR3 DNA reads TGTGCCAGCAGGCGGGACTACCGCGTGGAGACCCAGTACTTC.

The chain combines TRBV20-1 with TRBJ2-1; D is possibly TRBD1 (5 bases). The CDR3 covers 15 residues. Germline lookup yields CDR1 DFQATT and CDR2 SNEGSKA (reference sequence). Trimming removed 0 bases at V and 5 bases at J, with 14 bases between. CDR3 DNA sequence: TGCAGTGCTAGAGATGACAGCGAAACTAACAATGAGCAGTTCTTC. This translates into CSARDDSETNNEQFF.

The table lists this clonotype with a few counts. The chain employs TRBV12-5 and TRBJ1-1; D gene ambiguous. The V gene lost 7 bases and the J gene lost 8 bases, with 23 bases spanning the gap. This CDR3 contains 15 residues. Per the germline V gene, CDR1 is LGHNT and CDR2 is FRNRAP. CDR3 region: CASASSTWPQGEAFF. The CDR3 DNA reads TGTGCTAGTGCCTCATCAACGTGGCCCCAAGGAGAAGCTTTCTTT.

The CDR3 loop is CASSQETRKETQYF. In DNA, the CDR3 is TGCGCCAGCAGCCAAGAGACCCGCAAAGAGACCCAGTACTTC. The chain couples TRBV4-3 to TRBJ2-5; D remains unclear. Germline V gene sequence: CDR1 LGHNA, CDR2 YSLEER. V lost 0 bases and J lost 3, with 8 bases in between. The CDR3 covers 14 residues.

The chain has TRBV5-5 and TRBJ2-3, with a tentative D call TRBD2 (5 bases). CDR3 length: 13 residues. Germline values: CDR1 SGHKS, CDR2 YYEKEE (reference sequence). Trimming removed 7 bases at V and 0 bases at J, with 9 bases between. As DNA, the CDR3 is TGTGCCAGCTTGGACTCTAGCACAGATACGCAGTATTTT. This translates into CASLDSSTDTQYF.

The J gene is TRBJ2-7, the V gene TRBV29-1; D may correspond to TRBD1 or TRBD2 (5 bases each). CDR3 size: 12 residues. Between the trimmed V and J ends, which lost 0 bases and 4 bases, there was a span of 7 bases. Germline CDR1 reads SQVTM; CDR2 reads ANQGSEA. The CDR3 spells CSVEDGGYEQYF. The CDR3 nucleotides are TGCAGCGTTGAAGATGGGGGATACGAGCAGTACTTC.

This clonotype occurred a few times. The rearrangement joins TRBV20-1 to TRBJ2-1; maybe TRBD1 (5 bases). Germline V gene lookup returns CDR1 DFQATT and CDR2 SNEGSKA (reference sequence). The CDR3 runs to 14 residues. V was trimmed by 3 bases and J by 3 bases, leaving 12 bases between them. The CDR3 protein is CSARVRVFYNEQFF. In nucleotides, the CDR3 is TGCAGTGCTAGGGTCAGGGTCTTCTACAATGAGCAGTTCTTC.

There are a few counts of this clonotype. V is TRBV28 and J is TRBJ2-6; 8 bases fit TRBD1. CDR3 size: 19 residues. Unmatched junction bases numbered 18, after V lost 7 bases and J lost 4 bases. Per germline, CDR1 MDHEN and CDR2 SYDVKM. The CDR3 DNA sequence: TGTGCCAGCAAACCCGGGACAGGTCGAGGTCCCAGAGGGGCCAACGTCCTGACTTTC. It yields the protein CASKPGTGRGPRGANVLTF.

In this sample, this clonotype turned up a few times. The rearrangement links TRBV7-2 to TRBJ1-1, with TRBD1 identical over 7 bases. The CDR3 has 16 amino acids. Germline V lookup: CDR1 SGHTA, CDR2 FQGNSA. V was clipped by 11 bases and J by 2 bases; unmatched bases: 17. The chain's CDR3 is CASFRRDSGYNTEAFF. In nucleotides, the CDR3 is TGTGCCTCATTCCGGCGGGACAGTGGCTATAACACTGAAGCTTTCTTT.

This clonotype was recorded many times. The rearrangement links TRBV5-1 to TRBJ2-4; tentatively, D is TRBD1 (6 bases). The CDR3 sequence is 15 residues long. V was clipped by 4 bases and J by 2 bases, with 13 bases between them. The germline gives CDR1 SGHRS, CDR2 YFSETQ. This CDR3 is CASSTETGTKNIQYF. For the CDR3, the DNA is TGCGCCAGCAGCACCGAAACAGGGACCAAAAACATTCAGTACTTC. Full variable domain (rest looked up from reference TRBV5-1 and TRBJ2-4): KAGVTQTPRYLIKTRGQQVTLSCSPISGHRSVSWYQQTPGQGLQFLFEYFSETQRNKGNFPGRFSGRQFSNSRSEMNVSTLELGDSALYLCASSTETGTKNIQYFGAGTRLSVL.

The rearrangement joins TRBV28 to TRBJ2-7; 7 bases line up with TRBD2. CDR1 MDHEN and CDR2 SYDVKM come from the germline V gene. This CDR3 has 13 residues. The junction had 7 bases not matched to a gene; V was cut back by 5 bases and J by 6 bases. Written as DNA, the CDR3 is TGTGCCAGCAGTCTGAGACTAGCTGCCGAGCAGTACTTC. Translation gives CASSLRLAAEQYF.

The chain links TRBV7-2 to TRBJ2-7, with a tentative D call TRBD1 (5 bases). Germline V gene lookup returns CDR1 SGHTA and CDR2 FQGNSA. V was clipped by 2 bases and J by 3 bases, with 14 bases between them. CDR3 size: 15 residues. CDR3 DNA sequence: TGTGCCAGCAGCTTATGGGGCCCCAAGGACTACGAGCAGTACTTC. Translation gives CASSLWGPKDYEQYF.

This chain joins TRBV10-3 and TRBJ2-3, with D perhaps being TRBD1 or TRBD2 (6 bases each). V was pared by 2 bases and J by 0 bases, with 15 bases between. The V gene's germline CDR1 is ENHRY and CDR2 SYGVKD. The CDR3 extends over 17 amino acids. CDR3: CAISEPVEGGSTDTQYF. Written as DNA, the CDR3 is TGTGCCATCAGTGAGCCTGTGGAGGGGGGTAGCACAGATACGCAGTATTTT.

This clonotype showed up just a few times. V is TRBV4-3 and J is TRBJ2-2; the match to TRBD1 covers 11 bases. The CDR3 consists of 18 residues. V shed 1 base, J shed 4 bases, and the junction held 8 bases outside the gene matches. Germline V lookup: CDR1 LGHNA, CDR2 YSLEER. CDR3 nucleotide sequence: TGCGCCAGCAGCCAAGTCCCTAGGGGGACAGGGGGCACCGGGGAGCTGTTTTTT. Translation gives CASSQVPRGTGGTGELFF.

This clonotype was counted a few times. The chain carries TRBV28 and TRBJ2-5; either TRBD1 or TRBD2 may supply D (6 bases each). Trimming stripped 6 bases from V and 5 bases from J, with 19 bases between. CDR1 MDHEN and CDR2 SYDVKM come from the germline V gene. The CDR3 length is 15 residues. The CDR3 DNA reads as TGTGCCAGCAGCAGACAGGCGGGGATAGAGGAGACCCAGTACTTC. The encoded protein is CASSRQAGIEETQYF.

This clonotype has a handful of counts. The gene calls are TRBV28 and TRBJ2-7; D may be TRBD1 (7 bases). V was pared by 5 bases and J by 4 bases, with 15 bases between. Germline V gene data show CDR1 as MDHEN and CDR2 as SYDVKM. This CDR3 is built from 14 residues. In DNA, the CDR3 is TGTGCCAGCAGTCACAGGGGAGGAGGGTACGAGCAGTACTTC. This encodes CASSHRGGGYEQYF.

The genes are TRBV7-9 and TRBJ2-1; the D gene is possibly TRBD2 (6 bases). The ends were cut back, 4 bases at V and 7 bases at J, with 26 bases in the middle. The CDR3 length is 18 residues. Germline V lookup: CDR1 SEHNR, CDR2 FQNEAQ (reference sequence). The CDR3 DNA sequence: TGTGCCAGCAGCTACGGACGGCCGGGAGAGGCCCAAGCAAATGAGCAGTTCTTC. It specifies CASSYGRPGEAQANEQFF.

Comment on this clonotype: It is likely a read error, because the conserved phenylalanine at the end of the CDR3 is missing. The chain carries TRBV7-2 and TRBJ1-6; unclear D gene. The CDR3 covers 13 residues. Trimming took 6 bases from V and 10 from J, leaving 13 bases between them. Germline loops: CDR1 SGHTA, CDR2 FQGNSA. The DNA of the CDR3 is TGTGCCAGCAGAATTCAAACGGGATCACCCCTCCACTCT. Its translation is CASRIQTGSPLHS.

CDR3 sequence (DNA): TGCGCCAGCAGCTTGGCACCGGGACCGCCCTTGGATACGCAGTATTTT. It yields the protein CASSLAPGPPLDTQYF. The chain has TRBV5-1 and TRBJ2-3; either TRBD1 or TRBD2 may fit D (5 bases each). The CDR3 has 16 residues. Per germline, CDR1 SGHRS and CDR2 YFSETQ. Trimming left V 0 bases short and J 6 bases short, with 17 bases between.

The chain joins TRBV20-1 to TRBJ2-5; 13 bases are shared with TRBD2. The junction had 1 base not matched to a gene; V was cut back by 1 base and J by 2 bases. The CDR3 contains 15 residues. The germline CDR1 and CDR2 sequences are DFQATT and SNEGSKA (reference sequence). For the CDR3, the DNA is TGCAGTGCTAGAGGGACTAGCGGGGGTCAAGAGACCCAGTACTTC. Amino acids: CSARGTSGGQETQYF.

This clonotype was found a few times. One junction end disagrees with the germline gene, perhaps due to a read error. V and J are TRBV7-9 and TRBJ2-1; 7 bases are shared with TRBD2. Germline values: CDR1 SEHNR, CDR2 FQNEAQ (reference sequence). CDR3 length: 15 amino acids. Here the CDR3 DNA reads TGTGTCAGCAGTAAAGGGGCTAGCGGAGAGAATGAGCAGTTCTTC. This codes for CVSSKGASGENEQFF. The whole variable domain, remainder taken from reference TRBV7-9 and TRBJ2-1, is DTGVSQNPRHKITKRGQNVTFRCDPISEHNRLYWYRQTLGQGPEFLTYFQNEAQLEKSRLLSDRFSAERPKGSFSTLEIQRTEQGDSAMYLCVSSKGASGENEQFFGPGTRLTVL.

The genes are TRBV29-1 and TRBJ2-1, with 10 bases identical to TRBD2. The CDR3 length is 13 residues. CDR1 and CDR2 (germline): SQVTM, ANQGSEA. V gave up 5 bases and J gave up 6 bases; unmatched junction bases: 4. The CDR3 nucleotides read TGCAGCGTTAGCGGGAGGGCCGCCAATGAGCAGTTCTTC. Protein sequence: CSVSGRAANEQFF.

There are many counts of this clonotype. V usage is TRBV10-3 and J usage is TRBJ2-5, with D perhaps TRBD2 (6 bases). Trimming took off 5 bases at V and 7 bases at J, with 14 bases between the two ends. The length of the CDR3 is 13 residues. Germline CDR1 and CDR2: ENHRY and SYGVKD. Written as DNA, the CDR3 is TGTGCCATCAGTTACGGCGGAGCGGGGACCCAGTACTTC. Protein product: CAISYGGAGTQYF.

This clonotype was recorded a few times. This chain joins TRBV28 and TRBJ2-2, with 8 bases identical to TRBD1. The CDR3 is 16 residues long. V lost 4 bases to trimming and J lost 5 bases; unmatched junction nucleotides: 9. Germline lookup yields CDR1 MDHEN and CDR2 SYDVKM. CDR3 bases: TGTGCCAGCAGTTCTAACAGGGGGATAGGAACCGGGGAGCTGTTTTTT. It yields the protein CASSSNRGIGTGELFF.

This clonotype has only a few counts. V usage is TRBV27 and J usage is TRBJ2-5, with D perhaps TRBD1 or TRBD2 (5 bases each). Germline V gene lookup returns CDR1 MNHEY and CDR2 SMNVEV (reference sequence). Trimming shortened V by 10 bases and J by 4 bases, and 13 bases separated the two germline ends. The CDR3 consists of 12 residues. CDR3 amino acids: CATQGDRETQYF. The CDR3 DNA follows: TGTGCCACGCAAGGGGACCGAGAGACCCAGTACTTC.